This is a list of T cell receptor beta chains from one sample in a study of T cell changes during pregnancy in multiple sclerosis. Assay: immunoSEQ multiplex PCR; the TCRdb copy retains only in-frame clones and omits some. Counted here are 33,000 or so clones, around 90% occurring once; the ten biggest clones make up about 5.2%. Source: peripheral blood, taken in the third trimester of pregnancy. These TCRs come from a female donor in good health, enrolled as a control in a pregnancy study. Both conserved end residues are part of each CDR3. Fields, in order: V gene, J gene, D gene, clone size, CDR3 protein, CDR3 DNA. D genes are given only for firm matches. Only part of the rows carry a size: once, few, many, or a class if the clone is expanded.

>TRBV7-3|TRBJ2-3|TRBD2|once
CASSLGPAGSTDTQYF
TGTGCCAGCAGCTTAGGTCCAGCGGGGAGCACAGATACGCAGTATTTT
>TRBV13|TRBJ2-7|-|once
CASSFFNRVGNEQYF
TGTGCCAGCAGCTTCTTCAACAGGGTTGGAAACGAGCAGTACTTC
>TRBV7-9|TRBJ1-2|-|-
CASSFGYGNYGYTF
TGTGCCAGCAGCTTCGGGTACGGAAACTATGGCTACACCTTC
>TRBV30|TRBJ2-7|TRBD1|-
CAWGSTGGAVYEQYF
TGTGCCTGGGGATCTACAGGGGGCGCAGTGTACGAGCAGTACTTC
>TRBV28|TRBJ1-4|TRBD1|-
CASSRQGANEKLFF
TGTGCCAGCAGTCGACAGGGGGCGAACGAAAAACTGTTTTTT
>TRBV19|TRBJ2-5|TRBD1|-
CASSTTGGSETQYF
TGTGCCAGTAGTACAACAGGGGGCTCGGAGACCCAGTACTTC
>TRBV10-1|TRBJ2-3|TRBD2|-
CASTSGLAGGIDTQYF
TGCGCCAGCACCTCGGGACTAGCGGGGGGCATAGATACGCAGTATTTT
>TRBV27|TRBJ2-3|TRBD1|-
CASTGGTDTQYF
TGTGCCAGTACAGGGGGAACAGATACGCAGTATTTT
>TRBV6-1|TRBJ2-3|TRBD1|-
CASTGGSGTDTQYF
TGTGCCAGCACAGGGGGCTCTGGCACAGATACGCAGTATTTT
>TRBV2|TRBJ2-2|TRBD2|-
CASSGGWLAGVNTGELFF
TGTGCCAGCAGTGGGGGCTGGCTAGCGGGAGTTAACACCGGGGAGCTGTTTTTT
>TRBV27|TRBJ2-2|TRBD2|-
CASSLWGGGVNTGELFF
TGTGCCAGCAGTTTATGGGGCGGGGGGGTTAACACCGGGGAGCTGTTTTTT
>TRBV11-2|TRBJ2-3|TRBD2|-
CASSFSGGASDTQYF
TGTGCCAGCAGCTTCAGCGGGGGGGCATCAGATACGCAGTATTTT
>TRBV19|TRBJ1-5|TRBD1|-
CASSSTGGYSNQPQHF
TGTGCCAGTTCCTCGACAGGGGGCTATAGCAATCAGCCCCAGCATTTT
>TRBV19|TRBJ2-1|-|-
CASSISQNSYNEQFF
TGTGCCAGTAGTATCTCACAGAACTCCTACAATGAGCAGTTCTTC
>TRBV11-2|TRBJ1-3|TRBD1|-
CASSLRQGKAGNTIYF
TGTGCCAGCAGCCTCCGACAGGGAAAAGCTGGAAACACCATATATTTT
>TRBV19|TRBJ1-4|-|-
CASSNRREANEKLFF
TGTGCCAGTAGTAACAGGAGGGAGGCTAATGAAAAACTGTTTTTT
>TRBV7-3|TRBJ1-1|-|-
CASSLKGPGGTEAFF
TGTGCCAGCAGCTTAAAGGGCCCGGGAGGCACTGAAGCTTTCTTT
>TRBV7-9|TRBJ2-5|TRBD2|once
CASSLRRGANETQYF
TGTGCCAGCAGCTTGAGGCGGGGGGCCAACGAGACCCAGTACTTC
>TRBV2|TRBJ1-1|-|-
CASHREQGWNTEAFF
TGTGCCAGTCACCGGGAACAGGGATGGAACACTGAAGCTTTCTTT
>TRBV7-2|TRBJ1-3|-|once
CASSLNPPGKASGNTIYF
TGTGCCAGCAGCTTAAACCCTCCGGGGAAGGCCTCTGGAAACACCATATATTTT
>TRBV5-6|TRBJ1-5|-|few
CASSLGEQPQHF
TGTGCCAGCAGCTTGGGGGAGCAGCCCCAGCATTTT
>TRBV7-3|TRBJ2-7|TRBD1|-
CASSLVEQGAWEQYF
TGTGCCAGCAGCTTAGTGGAACAGGGGGCTTGGGAGCAGTACTTC
>TRBV30|TRBJ2-1|-|-
CAWSVGSAGTVEQFF
TGTGCCTGGAGTGTCGGTAGCGCGGGCACAGTGGAGCAGTTCTTC
>TRBV7-9|TRBJ1-5|-|-
CASSPIRRDGGRRQPQHF
TGTGCCAGCAGCCCTATTAGGAGGGACGGGGGAAGGAGACAGCCCCAGCATTTT
>TRBV4-1|TRBJ2-2|-|-
CASSQRRTGELFF
TGCGCCAGCAGCCAGAGGAGGACCGGGGAGCTGTTTTTT
>TRBV11-2|TRBJ2-5|TRBD2|once
CASSFGTSWQETQYF
TGTGCCAGCAGCTTTGGGACTAGCTGGCAAGAGACCCAGTACTTC
>TRBV7-3|TRBJ2-7|TRBD2|-
CASSLSPGLPEQYF
TGTGCCAGCAGCTTAAGTCCGGGACTACCCGAGCAGTACTTC
>TRBV27|TRBJ2-7|-|-
CASSWRQYF
TGTGCCAGCAGTTGGAGGCAGTACTTC
>TRBV6-6|TRBJ1-1|TRBD1|-
CATTTGGDTEAFF
TGTGCCACCACAACAGGGGGGGACACTGAAGCTTTCTTT
>TRBV10-3|TRBJ1-1|-|few
CAISETSGIGTEAFF
TGTGCCATCAGTGAGACCTCAGGGATAGGGACTGAAGCTTTCTTT
>TRBV5-1|TRBJ2-1|TRBD2|-
CASSLSGGSHNEQFF
TGCGCCAGCAGCTTGAGCGGGGGGTCCCACAATGAGCAGTTCTTC
>TRBV6-4|TRBJ2-5|-|-
CASSPTTEGGETQYF
TGTGCCAGCAGTCCTACAACAGAAGGCGGGGAGACCCAGTACTTC
>TRBV28|TRBJ2-3|TRBD1|-
CASSLPGQGTTDTQYF
TGTGCCAGCAGTTTACCGGGACAGGGCACCACAGATACGCAGTATTTT
>TRBV19|TRBJ2-2|-|-
CASTLTGNTGELFF
TGTGCCAGTACCCTGACAGGGAACACCGGGGAGCTGTTTTTT
>TRBV5-1|TRBJ1-2|TRBD1|-
CASSLAGQGGNGYTF
TGCGCCAGCAGCTTGGCCGGACAGGGGGGCAATGGCTACACCTTC
>TRBV19|TRBJ1-2|-|-
CATTANYGYTF
TGTGCCACCACAGCTAACTATGGCTACACCTTC
>TRBV4-1|TRBJ2-7|-|-
CASSQSTGPGEQYF
TGCGCCAGCAGCCAGTCGACAGGTCCGGGGGAGCAGTACTTC
>TRBV29-1|TRBJ2-1|TRBD1|-
CSAGTGISYNEQFF
TGCAGCGCCGGGACAGGGATCTCCTACAATGAGCAGTTCTTC
>TRBV11-3|TRBJ2-7|-|once
CASSLDRIYPSYEQYF
TGTGCCAGCAGCTTAGACAGGATCTACCCTTCCTACGAGCAGTACTTC
>TRBV9|TRBJ2-3|-|-
CASSDVRGDTDTQYF
TGTGCCAGCAGCGATGTCCGGGGAGACACAGATACGCAGTATTTT
>TRBV15|TRBJ2-3|TRBD2|-
CATSRMTIRTSGISDTQYF
TGTGCCACCAGCAGAATGACGATCAGGACTAGCGGGATTTCAGATACGCAGTATTTT
>TRBV4-3|TRBJ2-3|-|-
CASSQDDSSTDTQYF
TGCGCCAGCAGCCAAGATGACAGTAGCACAGATACGCAGTATTTT
>TRBV2|TRBJ2-7|-|few
CASSYNYEQYF
TGTGCCAGCAGTTACAATTACGAGCAGTACTTC
>TRBV7-9|TRBJ1-1|-|-
CASSLDSGRAEAFF
TGTGCCAGCAGCTTAGATTCGGGCAGGGCTGAAGCTTTCTTT
>TRBV11-3|TRBJ2-1|-|-
CASSLAGRNNEQFF
TGTGCCAGCAGCTTAGCGGGAAGGAACAATGAGCAGTTCTTC
>TRBV29-1|TRBJ1-1|TRBD1|-
CSVATGENTEAFF
TGCAGCGTCGCCACAGGGGAGAACACTGAAGCTTTCTTT
>TRBV27|TRBJ1-1|TRBD1|-
CASSLLVDRGRVNTEAFF
TGTGCCAGCAGTTTGCTCGTGGACAGGGGGCGAGTGAACACTGAAGCTTTCTTT
>TRBV6-4|TRBJ2-7|-|-
CASSDPPTTGAPTLEQYF
TGTGCCAGCAGTGACCCCCCTACGACAGGAGCCCCTACCCTCGAGCAGTACTTC
>TRBV7-9|TRBJ2-2|-|-
CASSFRGPDSRPFTGELFF
TGTGCCAGCAGCTTTAGAGGTCCGGACAGTCGGCCTTTCACCGGGGAGCTGTTTTTT
>TRBV27|TRBJ2-1|TRBD2|-
CASSLPGTSEYNEQFF
TGTGCCAGCAGTTTACCAGGGACTAGCGAGTACAATGAGCAGTTCTTC
>TRBV19|TRBJ2-3|-|-
CASSIAGSGVGLDTQYF
TGTGCCAGTAGTATAGCGGGGTCAGGCGTCGGTCTAGATACGCAGTATTTT
>TRBV6-1|TRBJ1-2|TRBD1|-
CASSPPPDREYGYTF
TGTGCCAGCAGTCCCCCGCCGGACAGGGAGTATGGCTACACCTTC
>TRBV18|TRBJ1-3|TRBD1|-
CASSAADQGAHGNTIYF
TGTGCCAGCTCAGCAGCCGATCAGGGGGCGCACGGAAACACCATATATTTT
>TRBV5-1|TRBJ2-3|TRBD2|-
CASSYLAGGPGDTQYF
TGCGCCAGCAGCTATCTAGCGGGAGGGCCAGGGGATACGCAGTATTTT
>TRBV29-1|TRBJ1-4|-|-
CSVGYGEKLFF
TGCAGCGTTGGGTATGGCGAAAAACTGTTTTTT
>TRBV30|TRBJ1-4|TRBD1|-
CAWSVQDRGGKLFF
TGTGCCTGGAGTGTACAGGACAGGGGTGGGAAACTGTTTTTT
>TRBV7-9|TRBJ1-1|-|-
CASSSPGTLNTEAFF
TGTGCCAGCAGCTCCCCTGGGACTTTGAACACTGAAGCTTTCTTT
>TRBV5-1|TRBJ2-3|-|-
CASSLTASTDTQYF
TGCGCCAGCAGCTTGACTGCTAGCACAGATACGCAGTATTTT
>TRBV29-1|TRBJ2-6|-|-
CSVELSSGADVLTF
TGCAGCGTTGAGTTGAGCTCTGGGGCCGACGTCCTGACTTTC
>TRBV7-2|TRBJ2-7|-|-
CASSLLYEQYF
TGTGCCAGCAGCTTACTGTACGAGCAGTACTTC